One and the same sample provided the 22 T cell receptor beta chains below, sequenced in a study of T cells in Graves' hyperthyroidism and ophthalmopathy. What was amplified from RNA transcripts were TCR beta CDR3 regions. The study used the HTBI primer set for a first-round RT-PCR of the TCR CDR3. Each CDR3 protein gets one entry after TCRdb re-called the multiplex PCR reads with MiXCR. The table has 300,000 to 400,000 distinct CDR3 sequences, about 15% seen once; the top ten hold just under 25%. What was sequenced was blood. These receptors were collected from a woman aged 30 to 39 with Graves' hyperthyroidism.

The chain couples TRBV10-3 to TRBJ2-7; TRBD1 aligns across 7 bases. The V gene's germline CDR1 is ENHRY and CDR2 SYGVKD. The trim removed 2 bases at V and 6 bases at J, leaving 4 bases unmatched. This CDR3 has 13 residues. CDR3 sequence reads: CAISEHRGGEQYF. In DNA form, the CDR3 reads TGTGCCATCAGTGAGCACAGGGGTGGCGAGCAGTACTTC.

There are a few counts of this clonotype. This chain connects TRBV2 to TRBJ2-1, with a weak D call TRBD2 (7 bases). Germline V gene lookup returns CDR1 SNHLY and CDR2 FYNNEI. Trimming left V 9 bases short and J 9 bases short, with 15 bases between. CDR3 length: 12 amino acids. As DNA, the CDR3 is TGTGCCAGTCAACCCCGGGGGGCTGAGCAGTTCTTC. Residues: CASQPRGAEQFF. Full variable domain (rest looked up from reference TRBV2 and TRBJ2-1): EPEVTQTPSHQVTQMGQEVILRCVPISNHLYFYWYRQILGQKVEFLVSFYNNEISEKSEIFDDQFSVERPDGSNFTLKIRSTKLEDSAMYFCASQPRGAEQFFGPGTRLTVL.

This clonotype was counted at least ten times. The CDR3 DNA is TGTGCCAGCAGCCAAATAGCGGGCCCCATTGGTGAGCAGTTCTTC. Its translation is CASSQIAGPIGEQFF. V usage is TRBV12-3 or TRBV12-4 and J usage is TRBJ2-1, with 7 bases that match TRBD2. With V trimmed by 6 bases and J by 9 bases, 14 bases remained unmatched. This CDR3 is built from 15 residues.

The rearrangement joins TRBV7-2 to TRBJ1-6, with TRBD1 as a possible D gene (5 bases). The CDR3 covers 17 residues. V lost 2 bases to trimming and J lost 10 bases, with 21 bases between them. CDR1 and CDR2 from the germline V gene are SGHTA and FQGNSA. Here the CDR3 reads CASSLSFGGRFGSPLHF. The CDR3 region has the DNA TGTGCCAGCAGCTTATCCTTCGGGGGGAGGTTTGGGTCACCCCTCCACTTT.

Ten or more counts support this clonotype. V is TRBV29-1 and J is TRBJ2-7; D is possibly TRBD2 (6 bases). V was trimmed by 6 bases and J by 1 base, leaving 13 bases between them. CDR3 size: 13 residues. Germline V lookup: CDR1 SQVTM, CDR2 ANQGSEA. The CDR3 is CSVVSGRSYEQYF. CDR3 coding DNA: TGCAGCGTCGTTAGCGGCCGGTCCTACGAGCAGTACTTC.

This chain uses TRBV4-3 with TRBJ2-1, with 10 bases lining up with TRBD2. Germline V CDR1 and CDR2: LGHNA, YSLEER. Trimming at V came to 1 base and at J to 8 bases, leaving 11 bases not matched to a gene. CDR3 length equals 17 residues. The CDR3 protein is CASSQGGLAGVVDEQFF. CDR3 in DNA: TGCGCCAGCAGCCAAGGGGGCCTAGCGGGAGTGGTGGATGAGCAGTTCTTC.

The CDR3 DNA follows: TGTGCCAGCTCGCGGGACAGACACGATTATGGCTACACCTTC. Its translation is CASSRDRHDYGYTF. The gene calls are TRBV18 and TRBJ1-2, with 7 bases that match TRBD1. The CDR3 runs 14 residues. V shed 6 bases, J shed 5 bases, and the junction held 9 bases outside the gene matches. CDR1 and CDR2 from the germline V gene are KGHSH and LQKENI.

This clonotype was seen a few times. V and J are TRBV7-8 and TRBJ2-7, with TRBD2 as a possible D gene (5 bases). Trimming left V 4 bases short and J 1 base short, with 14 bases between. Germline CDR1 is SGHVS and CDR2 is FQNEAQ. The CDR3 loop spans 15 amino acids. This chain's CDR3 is CASSSDIGLSYEQYF. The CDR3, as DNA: TGTGCCAGCAGCTCTGACATCGGACTGTCCTACGAGCAGTACTTC.

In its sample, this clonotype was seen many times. The chain's CDR3 is CASRQSTDTQYF. The CDR3 DNA sequence: TGTGCCAGCAGGCAAAGCACAGATACGCAGTATTTT. The chain uses TRBV7-9 and TRBJ2-3; unclear D gene. CDR1 is SEHNR, CDR2 FQNEAQ, per germline (reference sequence). CDR3 length equals 12 residues. Trimming took off 6 bases at V and 0 bases at J, with 4 bases between the two ends. Using reference TRBV7-9 and TRBJ2-3 for the parts outside the CDR3, the full variable domain is DTGVSQNPRHKITKRGQNVTFRCDPISEHNRLYWYRQTLGQGPEFLTYFQNEAQLEKSRLLSDRFSAERPKGSFSTLEIQRTEQGDSAMYLCASRQSTDTQYFGPGTRLTVL.

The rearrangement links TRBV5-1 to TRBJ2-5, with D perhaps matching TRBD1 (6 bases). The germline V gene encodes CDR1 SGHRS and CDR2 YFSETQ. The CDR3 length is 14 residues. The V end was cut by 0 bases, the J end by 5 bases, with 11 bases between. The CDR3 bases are TGCGCCAGCAGCTTGGGGGGGCTCCCGGAGACCCAGTACTTC. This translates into CASSLGGLPETQYF.

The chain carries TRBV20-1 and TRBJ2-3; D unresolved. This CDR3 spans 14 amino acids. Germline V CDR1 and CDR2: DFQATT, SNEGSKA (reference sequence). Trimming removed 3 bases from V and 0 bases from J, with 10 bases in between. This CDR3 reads CSASAVLSTDTQYF. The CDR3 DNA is TGCAGTGCTAGTGCCGTATTAAGCACAGATACGCAGTATTTT.

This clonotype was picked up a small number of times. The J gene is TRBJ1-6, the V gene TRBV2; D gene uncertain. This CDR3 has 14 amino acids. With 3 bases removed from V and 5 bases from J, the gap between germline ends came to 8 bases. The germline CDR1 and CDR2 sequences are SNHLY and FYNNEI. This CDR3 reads CASSELQNNSPLHF. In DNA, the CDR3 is TGTGCCAGCAGTGAGCTACAGAATAATTCACCCCTCCACTTT.

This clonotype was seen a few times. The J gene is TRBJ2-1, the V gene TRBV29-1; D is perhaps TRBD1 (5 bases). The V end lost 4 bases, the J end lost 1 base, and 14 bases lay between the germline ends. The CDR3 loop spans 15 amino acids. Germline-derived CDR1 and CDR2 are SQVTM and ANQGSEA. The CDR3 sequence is CSVGSRQTSYNEQFF. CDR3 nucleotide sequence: TGCAGCGTTGGAAGTAGACAGACATCCTACAATGAGCAGTTCTTC.

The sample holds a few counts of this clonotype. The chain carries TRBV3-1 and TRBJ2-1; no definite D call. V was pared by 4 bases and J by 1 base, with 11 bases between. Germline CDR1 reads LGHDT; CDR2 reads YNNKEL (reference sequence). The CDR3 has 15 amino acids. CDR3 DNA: TGTGCCAGCAGCCCGCTAGTATCTTCCTACAATGAGCAGTTCTTC. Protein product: CASSPLVSSYNEQFF.

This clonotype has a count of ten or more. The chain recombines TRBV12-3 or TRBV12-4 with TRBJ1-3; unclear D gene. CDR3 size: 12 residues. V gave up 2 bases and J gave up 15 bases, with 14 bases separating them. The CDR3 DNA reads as TGTGCCAGCAGTTTATGGGAGAAAGGAAAATATTTT. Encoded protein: CASSLWEKGKYF.

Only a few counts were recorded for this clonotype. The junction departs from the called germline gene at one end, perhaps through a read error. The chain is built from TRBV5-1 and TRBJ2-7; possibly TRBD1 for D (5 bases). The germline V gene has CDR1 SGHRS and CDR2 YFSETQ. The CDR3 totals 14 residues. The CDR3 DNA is TGCGCCAGCAGCTTGAGTAGGGGATTCGCCGAGCGGTACTTC. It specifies CASSLSRGFAERYF.

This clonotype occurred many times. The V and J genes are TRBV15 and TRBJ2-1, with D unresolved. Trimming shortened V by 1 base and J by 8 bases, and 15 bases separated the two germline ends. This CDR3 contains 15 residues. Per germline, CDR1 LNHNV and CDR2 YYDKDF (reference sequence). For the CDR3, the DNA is TGTGCCACCAGCAGAGTGGGTATCAATGCCGATGAGCAGTTCTTC. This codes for CATSRVGINADEQFF.

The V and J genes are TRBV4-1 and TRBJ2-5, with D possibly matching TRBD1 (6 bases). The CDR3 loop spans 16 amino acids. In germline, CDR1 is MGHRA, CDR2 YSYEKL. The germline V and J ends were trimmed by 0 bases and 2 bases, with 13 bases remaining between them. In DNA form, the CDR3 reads TGCGCCAGCAGCCAAGAGTCGGGTAGGGGGCAAGAGACCCAGTACTTC. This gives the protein CASSQESGRGQETQYF.

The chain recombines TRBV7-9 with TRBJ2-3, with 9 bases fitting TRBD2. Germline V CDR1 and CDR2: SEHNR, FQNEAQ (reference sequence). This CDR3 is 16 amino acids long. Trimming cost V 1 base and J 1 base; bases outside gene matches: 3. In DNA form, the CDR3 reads TGTGCCAGCAGCTTAGAATGGACTAGCGGCACAGATACGCAGTATTTT. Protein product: CASSLEWTSGTDTQYF.

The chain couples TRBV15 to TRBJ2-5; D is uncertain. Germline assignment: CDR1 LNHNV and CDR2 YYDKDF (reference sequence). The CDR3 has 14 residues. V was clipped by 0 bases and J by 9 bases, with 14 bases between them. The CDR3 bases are TGTGCCACCAGCAGAGATCTCGATGGTGAGGCCCAGTACTTC. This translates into CATSRDLDGEAQYF. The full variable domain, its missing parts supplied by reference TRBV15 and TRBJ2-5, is DAMVIQNPRYQVTQFGKPVTLSCSQTLNHNVMYWYQQKSSQAPKLLFHYYDKDFNNEADTPDNFQSRRPNTSFCFLDIRSPGLGDTAMYLCATSRDLDGEAQYFGPGTRLLVL.

In DNA form, the CDR3 reads TGTGCCAGTAGTATAGAGGGACAGGGCTATGAGCAGTTCTTC. It is translated as CASSIEGQGYEQFF. V gene TRBV19 combines with J gene TRBJ2-1, with 9 nucleotides matching TRBD1. Trimming at V came to 0 bases and at J to 8 bases, leaving 2 bases not matched to a gene. Germline-derived CDR1 and CDR2 are LNHDA and SQIVND (reference sequence). The CDR3 sequence is 14 residues long.

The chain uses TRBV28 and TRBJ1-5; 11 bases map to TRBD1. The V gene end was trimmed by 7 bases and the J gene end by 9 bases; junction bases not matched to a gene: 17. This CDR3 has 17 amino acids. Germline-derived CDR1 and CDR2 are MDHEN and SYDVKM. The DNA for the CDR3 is TGTGCCAGCACGACTCCATCCGGGACAGGGGGAAATGGGCCCCAGCATTTT. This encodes CASTTPSGTGGNGPQHF.